This T cell receptor (beta chain) was captured by sequencing in a study of blood T cells in healthy people across ages. The study, taken as a whole, reports: The study found more naive CD4+ cells and higher diversity in long-lived than aged donors.

To note about this clonotype: The antigen is not known.

Looked up from germline, CDR1 is SGHTA and CDR2 is FQGNSA. The V and J ends lost 1 base and 8 bases respectively, with 17 bases between them. The CDR3 totals 16 residues. A second about 6 to 12 cycle PCR used barcoded and J-beta primers. TCRdb re-derived calls from the 5' RACE reads in MiXCR, one entry per CDR3 protein. The sample consists of hundreds of thousands of distinct CDR3 sequences, less than 40% of them appearing once. Caucasian individuals from Russia who were healthy and aged about 6 to 95 acted as donors. This TCR derives from a woman older than 75 in good health. The chain is built from TRBV7-2 and TRBJ1-4; D is possibly TRBD1 (6 bases). Sequenced input: blood. CDR3 sequence reads: CASSLVGGQVREKLFF. DNA for the CDR3: TGTGCCAGCAGCTTAGTCGGGGGGCAGGTCCGCGAAAAACTGTTTTTT.